This TCR beta chain was sequenced for a study of blood T cell repertoires in COVID-19. The wider study: The United States, Italy and Spain provided the acute and convalescent COVID-19 samples. T cells, B-cell-depleted T cells, or PBMCs provided the cDNA or gDNA that served as material.

Trimming cost V 7 bases and J 5 bases, with 20 bases left between them. Per the germline V gene, CDR1 is MNHNY and CDR2 is SVGAGI (reference sequence). The CDR3 is 15 amino acids. Source study methods: Cell counts per sample came from amplifying reference gene primers. Clones were sequenced by immunoSEQ multiplex PCR, and TCRdb holds only the in-frame ones, with some missing. That table is the source of V, J and clone size, and D and trimming were worked out from the DNA. The data hold about 300,000 clones, with more than 75% observed a single time. The gene calls are TRBV6-6 and TRBJ2-5; possibly TRBD2 for D (6 bases). Sequenced material: peripheral blood. The source is a woman in her fifties or sixties with acute or convalescent COVID-19. In nucleotides, the CDR3 is TGTGCCAGCACCCCTCCGGGAGCCCGTGCGGAGACCCAGTACTTC. The encoded protein is CASTPPGARAETQYF.